Presented here are 23 T cell receptor beta chains from one specimen sequenced in a study of control samples from healthy donors and cancer patients. Only in-frame clones appear in the TCRdb table, and some are missing; sequencing was by immunoSEQ multiplex PCR. The sample lists about 110,000 clones, 75% to 95% occurring once. What was sequenced was blood. The receptors were gathered from a human donor in good health. The donor label of this sample is uncertain.

The chain is built from TRBV19 and TRBJ2-2; D gene uncertain. Germline loops: CDR1 LNHDA, CDR2 SQIVND (reference sequence). This CDR3 comprises 13 residues. Trimming took off 7 bases at V and 1 base at J, with 7 bases between the two ends. The CDR3 spells CASKAQNTGELFF. The CDR3 DNA reads TGTGCCAGTAAGGCACAGAACACCGGGGAGCTGTTTTTT.

This chain links TRBV19 with TRBJ1-1; 9 nucleotides align to TRBD1. J gave up 5 bases and V 6 bases, and 7 bases lay outside the gene matches. The CDR3 is 14 amino acids. Germline loops: CDR1 LNHDA, CDR2 SQIVND (reference sequence). CDR3 sequence (DNA): TGTGCCAGTAGGACCGGACAGGGGAGGACTGAAGCTTTCTTT. It codes for CASRTGQGRTEAFF. Using reference TRBV19 and TRBJ1-1 for the parts outside the CDR3, the full variable domain is DGGITQSPKYLFRKEGQNVTLSCEQNLNHDAMYWYRQDPGQGLRLIYYSQIVNDFQKGDIAEGYSVSREKKESFPLTVTSAQKNPTAFYLCASRTGQGRTEAFFGQGTRLTVV.

This chain uses TRBV2 with TRBJ1-5; the D gene is possibly TRBD1 (5 bases). This CDR3 region has 12 residues. The germline V gene encodes CDR1 SNHLY and CDR2 FYNNEI. The CDR3 nucleotides are TGTGCTTGCCGGGGGGATGATCAGCCCCAGCATTTT. Translated, it gives CACRGDDQPQHF.

The V gene is TRBV9, the J gene TRBJ2-7; 11 bases fit TRBD2. Losses at the gene ends were 0 bases for V and 5 bases for J; bases not matched to a gene: 4. Per the germline V gene, CDR1 is SGDLS and CDR2 is YYNGEE. CDR3 length: 15 residues. CDR3 sequence: CASSVVAGGRNEQYF. The CDR3, as DNA: TGTGCCAGCAGCGTAGTAGCGGGGGGGAGGAACGAGCAGTACTTC.

The rearrangement uses TRBV7-6 and TRBJ2-5; TRBD1 matches at 7 bases. Germline V gene lookup returns CDR1 SGHVS and CDR2 FNYEAQ. Trimming cost V 5 bases and J 4 bases; bases outside gene matches: 13. The CDR3 sequence is 16 residues long. The CDR3 bases are TGTGCCAGCAGCACCGGCGGCGGACAGGTGGGAGAGACCCAGTACTTC. Translating gives CASSTGGGQVGETQYF.

The chain employs TRBV19 and TRBJ1-1, with D unclear. The CDR3 contains 14 residues. V lost 2 bases and J 4 bases, leaving 11 bases between the germline ends. In germline, CDR1 is LNHDA, CDR2 SQIVND (reference sequence). The CDR3, as DNA: TGTGCCAGTAGTATATTGGGGTCGGGCACTGAAGCTTTCTTT. Amino acids: CASSILGSGTEAFF.

The rearrangement joins TRBV19 to TRBJ2-1; TRBD2 matches at 10 bases. V gave up 9 bases and J gave up 8 bases; unmatched junction bases: 13. The CDR3 consists of 15 residues. Looked up from germline, CDR1 is LNHDA and CDR2 is SQIVND (reference sequence). Written as DNA, the CDR3 is TGTGCCAGGATTTGCCGCCTAGCGGGGGCCTATGAGCAGTTCTTC. This gives the protein CARICRLAGAYEQFF.

The chain carries TRBV12-3 or TRBV12-4 and TRBJ2-1, with D possibly TRBD1 on 6 matching bases. Trimming pared 4 bases from V and 6 bases from J, leaving 7 bases between. This CDR3 is 12 amino acids long. The CDR3 sequence is CASSSGVNEQFF. In DNA form, the CDR3 reads TGTGCCAGCAGTTCAGGGGTCAATGAGCAGTTCTTC.

This rearrangement joins TRBV9 to TRBJ2-5; 11 bases are a match to TRBD2. The CDR3 sequence is 16 residues long. The germline V gene encodes CDR1 SGDLS and CDR2 YYNGEE. The V segment lost 0 bases and the J segment 3 bases; nucleotides outside the gene matches: 4. The CDR3 DNA sequence: TGTGCCAGCAGCGTAGGTCTAGCGGGGGGAGAAGAGACCCAGTACTTC. It encodes CASSVGLAGGEETQYF.

The chain joins TRBV6-4 to TRBJ2-3; TRBD2 matches at 9 bases. This CDR3 region has 14 residues. CDR1 and CDR2 from the germline V gene are MRHNA and SNTAGT. Trimming at V came to 6 bases and at J to 6 bases, leaving 7 bases not matched to a gene. The CDR3 DNA follows: TGTGCCAGCAGCTCGAGCGGGGGGCGGGATACGCAGTATTTT. It yields the protein CASSSSGGRDTQYF.

This rearrangement joins TRBV6-5 to TRBJ1-2; 9 bases fit TRBD1. V shed 7 bases and J 7 bases; nucleotides not matched to a gene: 13. CDR3 length equals 15 residues. Germline CDR1 is MNHEY and CDR2 is SVGAGI. For the CDR3, the DNA is TGTGCCAGCACCATTCAGGCACAGGGGGCTCGTGGCTACACCTTC. Its translation is CASTIQAQGARGYTF.

This clone has just one count. The V and J genes are TRBV7-6 and TRBJ2-2; D remains ambiguous. Germline loops: CDR1 SGHVS, CDR2 FNYEAQ. The ends were cut back, 1 base at V and 4 bases at J, with 10 bases in the middle. The CDR3 has 15 amino acids. CDR3 region: CASSLEGSSTGELFF. DNA of the CDR3: TGTGCCAGCAGCTTAGAAGGATCGAGCACCGGGGAGCTGTTTTTT.

The rearrangement joins TRBV28 to TRBJ2-7; maybe TRBD2 (5 bases). This CDR3 region has 15 residues. The ends were cut back, 0 bases at V and 0 bases at J, with 9 bases in the middle. Per the germline V gene, CDR1 is MDHEN and CDR2 is SYDVKM. CDR3 region: CASSLWRVSSYEQYF. CDR3 sequence (DNA): TGTGCCAGCAGTTTATGGAGGGTAAGCTCCTACGAGCAGTACTTC.

The chain recombines TRBV2 with TRBJ1-6, with TRBD1 identical over 9 bases. The J segment lost 7 bases and the V segment lost 10 bases, leaving 8 bases of the junction unmatched. The CDR3 has 14 residues. CDR1 is SNHLY, CDR2 FYNNEI, per germline. This CDR3 is CATRRDRVNSPLHF. CDR3 nucleotides: TGTGCCACCCGTCGGGACAGGGTCAATTCACCCCTCCACTTT.

The J gene is TRBJ1-4, the V gene TRBV27; D unclear. V was trimmed by 4 bases and J by 8 bases, leaving 17 bases between them. This CDR3 is built from 15 residues. The germline V gene encodes CDR1 MNHEY and CDR2 SMNVEV (reference sequence). CDR3 DNA: TGTGCCAGCAGTTCGGCAGGCACCATCGGGGAAAAACTGTTTTTT. This sequence encodes CASSSAGTIGEKLFF.

The chain combines TRBV25-1 with TRBJ1-1; 8 bases are a match to TRBD1. There are 13 residues in the CDR3. V dropped 5 bases and J dropped 6; count of bases not matched to a gene: 5. Per germline, CDR1 MGHDK and CDR2 SYGVNS. The CDR3 spells CASSRWTGSEAFF. In DNA form, the CDR3 reads TGTGCCAGCAGTCGATGGACAGGGTCTGAAGCTTTCTTT. The variable domain in full, completed from reference TRBV25-1 and TRBJ1-1, reads EADIYQTPRYLVIGTGKKITLECSQTMGHDKMYWYQQDPGMELHLIHYSYGVNSTEKGDLSSESTVSRIRTEHFPLTLESARPSHTSQYLCASSRWTGSEAFFGQGTRLTVV.

CDR3 bases: TGTGCCAGTAGTATGGAAGATCGGGGGAAACTGTTTTTT. This encodes CASSMEDRGKLFF. V usage is TRBV19 and J usage is TRBJ1-4; D possibly corresponds to TRBD1 (5 bases). The CDR3 has 13 amino acids. Trimming removed 3 bases from V and 11 bases from J, with 13 bases in between. Looked up from germline, CDR1 is LNHDA and CDR2 is SQIVND (reference sequence).

This chain joins TRBV5-1 and TRBJ2-3, with D possibly matching TRBD2 (6 bases). CDR3 length equals 15 residues. V lost 3 bases to trimming and J lost 2 bases, with 13 bases between them. Germline CDR1 and CDR2: SGHRS and YFSETQ. The CDR3 spells CASSSRDFDTDTQYF. The CDR3 DNA reads TGCGCCAGCAGCTCCAGGGACTTCGACACAGATACGCAGTATTTT.

The J gene is TRBJ1-2, the V gene TRBV18, with D unresolved. Germline loops: CDR1 KGHSH, CDR2 LQKENI. Trimming took off 5 bases at V and 6 bases at J, with 19 bases between the two ends. This CDR3 comprises 15 residues. The DNA of the CDR3 is TGTGCCAGCTCAACCTATTCGAGGCAGTCGGATGGCTACACCTTC. Amino acids: CASSTYSRQSDGYTF.

Concerning this clone: A junction end diverges from the germline sequence, so it may reflect a read error. The chain recombines TRBV10-3 with TRBJ1-2; no definite D call. Germline V gene lookup returns CDR1 ENHRY and CDR2 SYGVKD. This CDR3 spans 12 amino acids. The CDR3: CAISESTQSYAF. The CDR3 DNA is TGTGCCATCAGTGAGTCGACCCAGAGCTACGCCTTC.

V gene TRBV3-1 (or the pseudogene TRBV3-2) combines with J gene TRBJ1-1; TRBD1 matches at 7 bases. Germline V gene sequence: CDR1 LGHDT, CDR2 YNNKEL (reference sequence). Losses at the gene ends were 1 base for V and 4 bases for J; bases not matched to a gene: 12. This CDR3 is 17 amino acids long. The CDR3 bases are TGTGCCAGCAGCCAAGTTTCCGGCAGGGGGTTAGGCACTGAAGCTTTCTTT. This sequence encodes CASSQVSGRGLGTEAFF.

The rearrangement uses TRBV27 and TRBJ1-4; perhaps TRBD1 as D (6 bases). The CDR3 covers 14 residues. CDR1 and CDR2 (germline): MNHEY, SMNVEV (reference sequence). The V end lost 5 bases, the J end lost 8 bases, and 15 bases lay between the germline ends. The DNA for the CDR3 is TGTGCCAGCAGTAAGACTGAGGGGGGAGAAAAACTGTTTTTT. Translated, it gives CASSKTEGGEKLFF.

The chain carries TRBV7-8 and TRBJ1-2, with TRBD1 as a possible D gene (5 bases). Per the germline V gene, CDR1 is SGHVS and CDR2 is FQNEAQ. This CDR3 has 16 residues. Trimming took 8 bases from V and 4 from J, leaving 23 bases between them. DNA for the CDR3: TGTGCCAGCGGAGGGCAATCTTGGGTGGGGCCCTATGGCTACACCTTC. Translated: CASGGQSWVGPYGYTF.